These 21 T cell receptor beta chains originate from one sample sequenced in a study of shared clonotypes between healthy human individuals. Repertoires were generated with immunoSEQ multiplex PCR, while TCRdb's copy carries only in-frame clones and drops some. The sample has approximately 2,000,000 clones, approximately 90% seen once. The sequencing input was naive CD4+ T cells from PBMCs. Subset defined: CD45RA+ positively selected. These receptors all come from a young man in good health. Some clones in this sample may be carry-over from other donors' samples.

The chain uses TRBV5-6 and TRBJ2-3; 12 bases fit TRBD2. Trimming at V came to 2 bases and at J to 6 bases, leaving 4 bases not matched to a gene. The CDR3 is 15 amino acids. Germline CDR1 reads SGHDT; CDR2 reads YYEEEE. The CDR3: CASSFYTSGRDTQYF. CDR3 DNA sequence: TGTGCCAGCAGCTTTTATACTAGCGGGAGGGATACGCAGTATTTT.

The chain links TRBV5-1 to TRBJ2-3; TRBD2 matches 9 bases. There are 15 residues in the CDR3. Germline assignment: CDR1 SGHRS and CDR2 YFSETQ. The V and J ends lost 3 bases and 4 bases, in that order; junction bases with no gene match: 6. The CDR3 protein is CASSYLAGVADTQYF. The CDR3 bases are TGCGCCAGCAGCTATTTAGCGGGAGTGGCAGATACGCAGTATTTT. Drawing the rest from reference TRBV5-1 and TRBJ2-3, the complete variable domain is KAGVTQTPRYLIKTRGQQVTLSCSPISGHRSVSWYQQTPGQGLQFLFEYFSETQRNKGNFPGRFSGRQFSNSRSEMNVSTLELGDSALYLCASSYLAGVADTQYFGPGTRLTVL.

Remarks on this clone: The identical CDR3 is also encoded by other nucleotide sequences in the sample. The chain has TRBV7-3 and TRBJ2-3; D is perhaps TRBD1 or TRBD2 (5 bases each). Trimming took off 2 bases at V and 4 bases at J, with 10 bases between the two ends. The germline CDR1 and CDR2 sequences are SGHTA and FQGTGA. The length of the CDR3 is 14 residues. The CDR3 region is CASSLRQGADTQYF. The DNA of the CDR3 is TGTGCCAGCAGCTTACGGCAGGGAGCAGATACGCAGTATTTT.

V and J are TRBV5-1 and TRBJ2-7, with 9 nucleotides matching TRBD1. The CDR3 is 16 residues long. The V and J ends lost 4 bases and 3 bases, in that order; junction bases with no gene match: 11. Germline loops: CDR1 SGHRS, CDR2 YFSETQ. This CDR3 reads CASSREGTGLNYEQYF. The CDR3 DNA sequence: TGCGCCAGCAGCAGGGAAGGGACAGGGCTAAACTACGAGCAGTACTTC.

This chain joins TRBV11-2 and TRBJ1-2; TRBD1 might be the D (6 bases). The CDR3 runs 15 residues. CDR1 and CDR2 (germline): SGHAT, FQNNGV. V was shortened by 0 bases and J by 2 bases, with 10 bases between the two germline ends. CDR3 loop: CASSLDGQNNYGYTF. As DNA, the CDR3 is TGTGCCAGCAGCTTAGACGGACAGAACAACTATGGCTACACCTTC.

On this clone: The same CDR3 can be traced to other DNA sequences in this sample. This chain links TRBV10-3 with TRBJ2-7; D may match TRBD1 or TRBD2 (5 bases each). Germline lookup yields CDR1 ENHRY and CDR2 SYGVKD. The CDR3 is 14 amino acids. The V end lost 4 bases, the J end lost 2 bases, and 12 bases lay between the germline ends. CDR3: CAISGRDPPYEQYF. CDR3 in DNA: TGTGCCATCAGTGGTAGGGACCCTCCCTACGAGCAGTACTTC.

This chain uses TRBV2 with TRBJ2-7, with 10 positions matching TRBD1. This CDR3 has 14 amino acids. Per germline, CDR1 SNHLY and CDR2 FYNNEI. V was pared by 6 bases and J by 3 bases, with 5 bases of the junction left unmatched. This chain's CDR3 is CASSGQGVLYEQYF. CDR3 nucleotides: TGTGCCAGCAGCGGACAGGGGGTACTCTACGAGCAGTACTTC.

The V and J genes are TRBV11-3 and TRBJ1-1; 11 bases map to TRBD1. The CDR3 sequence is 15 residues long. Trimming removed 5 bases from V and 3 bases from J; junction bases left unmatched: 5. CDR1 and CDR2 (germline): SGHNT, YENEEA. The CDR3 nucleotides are TGTGCCAGCAGCCATACGGGACAGGGGGACACTGAAGCTTTCTTT. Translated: CASSHTGQGDTEAFF. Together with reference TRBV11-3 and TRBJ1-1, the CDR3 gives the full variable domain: EAGVVQSPRYKIIEKKQPVAFWCNPISGHNTLYWYLQNLGQGPELLIRYENEEAVDDSQLPKDRFSAERLKGVDSTLKIQPAELGDSAVYLCASSHTGQGDTEAFFGQGTRLTVV.

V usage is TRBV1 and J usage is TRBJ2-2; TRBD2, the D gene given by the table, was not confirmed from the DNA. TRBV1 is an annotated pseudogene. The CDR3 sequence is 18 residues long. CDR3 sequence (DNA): TGCACCAGCAGCCGAGGACTAGCGGGAACCAAGGACACCGGGGAGCTGTTTTTT. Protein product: CTSSRGLAGTKDTGELFF.

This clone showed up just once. CDR3 DNA sequence: TGTGCCAGCAGTCTAACCTACAGGGTAGGGGACTCTGGAAACACCATATATTTT. Translation gives CASSLTYRVGDSGNTIYF. The genes are TRBV27 and TRBJ1-3, with TRBD1 as a possible D gene (6 bases). The V and J ends lost 5 bases and 0 bases respectively, with 20 bases between them. The CDR3 loop spans 18 amino acids. Looked up from germline, CDR1 is MNHEY and CDR2 is SMNVEV (reference sequence).

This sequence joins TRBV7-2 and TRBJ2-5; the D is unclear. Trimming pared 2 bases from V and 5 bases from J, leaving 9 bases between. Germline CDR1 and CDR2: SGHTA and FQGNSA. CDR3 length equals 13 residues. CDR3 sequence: CASSLNSGETQYF. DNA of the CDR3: TGTGCCAGCAGCTTAAATAGTGGGGAGACCCAGTACTTC.

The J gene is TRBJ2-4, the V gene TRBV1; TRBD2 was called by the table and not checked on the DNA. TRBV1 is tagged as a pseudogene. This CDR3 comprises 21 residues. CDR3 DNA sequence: TGCACCAGCAGCCTCAAGATATCACGGGAGGGCTGTGACCCTCGCCGAAACATTCAGTACTTC. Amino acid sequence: CTSSLKISREGCDPRRNIQYF.

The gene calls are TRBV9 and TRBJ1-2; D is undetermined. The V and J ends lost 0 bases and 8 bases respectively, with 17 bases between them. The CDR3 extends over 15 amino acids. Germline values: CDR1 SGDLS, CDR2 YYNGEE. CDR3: CASSVATREGGGYTF. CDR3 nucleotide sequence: TGTGCCAGCAGCGTAGCTACTCGGGAGGGCGGCGGCTACACCTTC.

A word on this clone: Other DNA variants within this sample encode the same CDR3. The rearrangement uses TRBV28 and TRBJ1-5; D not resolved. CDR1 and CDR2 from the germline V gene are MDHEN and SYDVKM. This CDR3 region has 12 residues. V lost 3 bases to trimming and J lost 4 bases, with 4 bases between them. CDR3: CASSLYNQPQHF. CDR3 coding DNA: TGTGCCAGCAGTTTGTATAATCAGCCCCAGCATTTT.

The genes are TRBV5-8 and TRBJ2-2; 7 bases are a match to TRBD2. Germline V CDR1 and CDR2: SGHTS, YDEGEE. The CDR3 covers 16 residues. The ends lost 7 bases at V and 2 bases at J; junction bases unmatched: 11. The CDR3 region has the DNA TGTGCCAGCCTGGAAGGGACTATACTAAACACCGGGGAGCTGTTTTTT. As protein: CASLEGTILNTGELFF.

CDR3 amino acids: CASSDPSGQTNNEQFF. The CDR3 DNA sequence: TGCGCCAGCAGTGACCCATCGGGACAGACAAACAATGAGCAGTTCTTC. The chain links TRBV10-1 to TRBJ2-1; 7 bases are a match to TRBD1. Germline CDR1 reads WNHNN; CDR2 reads SYGVQD (reference sequence). This CDR3 region has 16 residues. V shed 3 bases and J 5 bases; nucleotides not matched to a gene: 10.

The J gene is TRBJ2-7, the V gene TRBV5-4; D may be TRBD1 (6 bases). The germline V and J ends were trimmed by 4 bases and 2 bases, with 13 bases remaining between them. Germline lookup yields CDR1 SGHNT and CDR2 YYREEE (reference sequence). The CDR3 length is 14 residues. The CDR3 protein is CASSDRGGAYEQYF. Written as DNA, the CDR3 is TGTGCCAGCAGCGATCGAGGGGGAGCCTACGAGCAGTACTTC.

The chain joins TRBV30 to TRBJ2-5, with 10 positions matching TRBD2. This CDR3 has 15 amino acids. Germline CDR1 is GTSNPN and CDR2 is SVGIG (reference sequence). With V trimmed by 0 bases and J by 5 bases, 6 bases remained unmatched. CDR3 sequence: CAWSVLAGSGETQYF. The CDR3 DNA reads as TGTGCCTGGAGTGTACTAGCGGGATCCGGCGAGACCCAGTACTTC.

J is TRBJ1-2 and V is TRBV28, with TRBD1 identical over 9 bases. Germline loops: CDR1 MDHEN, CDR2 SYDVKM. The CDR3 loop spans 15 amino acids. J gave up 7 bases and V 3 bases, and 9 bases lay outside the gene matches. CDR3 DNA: TGTGCCAGCAGTTTCAAGAGGACAGGGGAGCGTGGCTACACCTTC. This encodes CASSFKRTGERGYTF.

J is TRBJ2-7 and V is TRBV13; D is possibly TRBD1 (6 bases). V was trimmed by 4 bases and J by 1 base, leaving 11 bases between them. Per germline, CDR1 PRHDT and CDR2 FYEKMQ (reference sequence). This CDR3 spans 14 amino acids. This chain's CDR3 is CASSWRRGSYEQYF. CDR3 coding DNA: TGTGCCAGCAGCTGGCGCAGGGGATCCTACGAGCAGTACTTC.

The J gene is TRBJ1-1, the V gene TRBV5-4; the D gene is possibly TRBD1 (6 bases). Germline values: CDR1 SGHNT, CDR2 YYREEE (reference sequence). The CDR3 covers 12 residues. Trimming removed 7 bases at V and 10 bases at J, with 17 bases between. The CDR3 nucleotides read TGTGCCAGCTCAGGGGCCCAATCGGGAGCTTTCTTT. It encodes CASSGAQSGAFF.